What follows are 14 T cell receptor beta chains derived from one specimen sequenced in a study of blood T cell repertoires in COVID-19. Generated by immunoSEQ multiplex PCR, the TCRdb table keeps only in-frame clones and is missing some. Of around 18,000 clones in the sample, approximately 89% were seen once. Sample: peripheral blood. The source is a man in his 60s with active COVID-19.

The J gene is TRBJ2-1, the V gene TRBV9; TRBD2 aligns across 10 bases. J was trimmed by 4 bases and V by 4 bases; bases with no gene match: 8. Per germline, CDR1 SGDLS and CDR2 YYNGEE. This CDR3 has 16 residues. The DNA for the CDR3 is TGTGCCAGCAGCACCGCCGGACTAGCGGATTACAATGAGCAGTTCTTC. This codes for CASSTAGLADYNEQFF.

The chain uses TRBV4-1 and TRBJ2-2; weak D call: TRBD2 (6 bases). Germline CDR1 is MGHRA and CDR2 is YSYEKL. Deletions cut 0 bases from V and 5 bases from J, with 22 bases between. CDR3 length: 19 residues. The CDR3 region has the DNA TGCGCCAGCAGCCAAGATACGGGGTCACGGAGGGGAAAAACCGGGGAGCTGTTTTTT. Amino acids: CASSQDTGSRRGKTGELFF.

This clone came up once. The rearrangement uses TRBV6-6 and TRBJ2-3; 9 nucleotides agree with TRBD2. This CDR3 spans 16 amino acids. The junction had 11 bases not matched to a gene; V was cut back by 5 bases and J by 5 bases. The germline gives CDR1 MNHNY, CDR2 SVGAGI (reference sequence). CDR3 region: CASSRGPAGGEDTQYF. DNA of the CDR3: TGTGCCAGCAGTCGGGGGCCAGCGGGGGGTGAAGATACGCAGTATTTT.

The J gene is TRBJ2-2, the V gene TRBV4-3; a possible D gene is TRBD2 (6 bases). Germline V gene lookup returns CDR1 LGHNA and CDR2 YSLEER. This CDR3 has 18 amino acids. Deletions cut 1 base from V and 2 bases from J, with 17 bases between. The CDR3 DNA is TGCGCCAGCAGCCAAGGTCTGTTTGGGGGGTCCAACACCGGGGAGCTGTTTTTT. Amino acid sequence: CASSQGLFGGSNTGELFF.

V usage is TRBV27 and J usage is TRBJ2-7; a weak D match, TRBD1 (5 bases). This CDR3 region has 13 residues. In germline, CDR1 is MNHEY, CDR2 SMNVEV (reference sequence). V lost 5 bases and J 2 bases, leaving 10 bases between the germline ends. The CDR3 protein is CASSNRITYEQYF. CDR3 coding DNA: TGTGCCAGCAGTAACAGGATTACCTACGAGCAGTACTTC.

The genes are TRBV18 and TRBJ1-1, with a weak D call TRBD1 (6 bases). Germline CDR1 and CDR2: KGHSH and LQKENI. V lost 3 bases, J lost 3 bases, and 11 bases lay in between. This CDR3 contains 14 residues. The CDR3 nucleotides read TGTGCCAGCTCACCTAGGGGGGGGGACACTGAAGCTTTCTTT. As protein: CASSPRGGDTEAFF.

The chain couples TRBV4-1 to TRBJ2-7; 9 bases line up with TRBD2. The ends lost 1 base at V and 4 bases at J; junction bases unmatched: 8. The CDR3 sequence is 16 residues long. Germline-derived CDR1 and CDR2 are MGHRA and YSYEKL. CDR3 coding DNA: TGCGCCAGCAGCCAAGCGGCGGGCCTAGCGGGGTACGAGCAGTACTTC. This encodes CASSQAAGLAGYEQYF.

J is TRBJ2-6 and V is TRBV19, with D possibly being TRBD1 (5 bases). This CDR3 region has 18 residues. Germline assignment: CDR1 LNHDA and CDR2 SQIVND (reference sequence). Trimming stripped 5 bases from V and 0 bases from J, with 17 bases between. Here the CDR3 reads CASSLGQAFFSGANVLTF. As DNA, the CDR3 is TGTGCCAGTAGTCTCGGACAAGCCTTTTTCTCTGGGGCCAACGTCCTGACTTTC.

In regard to this clone: One end of the junction does not line up with germline, which may come from a read error. The same CDR3 can be traced to other DNA sequences in this sample. V and J are TRBV19 and TRBJ1-5; D is unclear. The germline gives CDR1 LNHDA, CDR2 SQIVND (reference sequence). This CDR3 has 15 amino acids. In DNA, the CDR3 is TGTGCCAGTAGTATTCGGGGATATAGCAATCAGCCCCAACATTTT. This codes for CASSIRGYSNQPQHF.

The V and J genes are TRBV5-6 and TRBJ1-1; TRBD1 might be the D (5 bases). This CDR3 has 14 residues. The V and J ends lost 3 bases and 6 bases respectively, with 15 bases between them. Germline V gives CDR1 SGHDT, CDR2 YYEEEE. The DNA for the CDR3 is TGTGCCAGCAGCTACACGGGGGGGAGCGCTGAAGCTTTCTTT. It yields the protein CASSYTGGSAEAFF.

The J gene is TRBJ2-7, the V gene TRBV4-1; D unclear. In germline, CDR1 is MGHRA, CDR2 YSYEKL. V lost 0 bases and J 4 bases, leaving 10 bases between the germline ends. The CDR3 has 14 residues. The DNA of the CDR3 is TGCGCCAGCAGCCAAGAGCCCCGCGATTACGAGCAGTACTTC. The encoded protein is CASSQEPRDYEQYF.

V is TRBV9 and J is TRBJ2-2; D may be TRBD2 (5 bases). V lost 3 bases to trimming and J lost 0 bases, with 6 bases between them. Germline CDR1 SGDLS, CDR2 YYNGEE. The CDR3 has 14 amino acids. The CDR3 nucleotides read TGTGCCAGCAGCGAGGGAGCGAACACCGGGGAGCTGTTTTTT. Its protein is CASSEGANTGELFF. The full variable domain, with the rest looked up from reference TRBV9 and TRBJ2-2, is DSGVTQTPKHLITATGQRVTLRCSPRSGDLSVYWYQQSLDQGLQFLIQYYNGEERAKGNILERFSAQQFPDLHSELNLSSLELGDSALYFCASSEGANTGELFFGEGSRLTVL.

This clone was seen a single time. J is TRBJ1-1 and V is TRBV7-8; 7 nucleotides line up with TRBD1. Trimming at V came to 5 bases and at J to 1 base, leaving 4 bases not matched to a gene. CDR1 is SGHVS, CDR2 FQNEAQ, per germline. This CDR3 contains 14 residues. The CDR3 DNA reads TGTGCCAGCAGCGTGGGACAGCAGAACACTGAAGCTTTCTTT. Residues: CASSVGQQNTEAFF.

The chain combines TRBV4-1 with TRBJ1-2, with TRBD1 matching 8 bases. CDR3 length: 16 residues. CDR1 MGHRA and CDR2 YSYEKL come from the germline V gene. J gave up 5 bases and V 4 bases, and 12 bases lay outside the gene matches. In DNA, the CDR3 is TGCGCCAGCAGCCGGACCCAAACAGGGGGTGGATATGGCTACACCTTC. Its protein is CASSRTQTGGGYGYTF.